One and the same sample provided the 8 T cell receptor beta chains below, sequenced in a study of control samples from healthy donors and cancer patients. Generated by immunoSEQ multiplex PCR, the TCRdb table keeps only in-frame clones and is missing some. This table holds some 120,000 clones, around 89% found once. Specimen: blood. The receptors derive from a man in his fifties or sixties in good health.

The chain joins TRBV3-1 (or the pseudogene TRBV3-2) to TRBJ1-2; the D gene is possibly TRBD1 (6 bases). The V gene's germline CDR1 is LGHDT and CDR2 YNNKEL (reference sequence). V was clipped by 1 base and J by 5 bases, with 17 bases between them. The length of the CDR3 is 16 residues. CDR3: CASSQGLTGLGYGYTF. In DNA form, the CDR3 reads TGTGCCAGCAGCCAAGGTCTTACAGGGCTGGGGTATGGCTACACCTTC.

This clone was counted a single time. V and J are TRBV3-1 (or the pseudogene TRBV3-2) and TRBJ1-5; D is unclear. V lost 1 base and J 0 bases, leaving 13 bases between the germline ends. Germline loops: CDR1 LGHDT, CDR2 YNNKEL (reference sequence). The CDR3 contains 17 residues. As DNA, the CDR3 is TGTGCCAGCAGCCAAGGCGAAGGGCATTATAGCAATCAGCCCCAGCATTTT. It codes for CASSQGEGHYSNQPQHF.

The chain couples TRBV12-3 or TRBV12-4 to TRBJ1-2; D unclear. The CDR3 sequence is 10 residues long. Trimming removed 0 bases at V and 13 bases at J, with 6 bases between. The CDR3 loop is CASSLASTTF. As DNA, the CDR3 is TGTGCCAGCAGTTTAGCGTCTACCACCTTC.

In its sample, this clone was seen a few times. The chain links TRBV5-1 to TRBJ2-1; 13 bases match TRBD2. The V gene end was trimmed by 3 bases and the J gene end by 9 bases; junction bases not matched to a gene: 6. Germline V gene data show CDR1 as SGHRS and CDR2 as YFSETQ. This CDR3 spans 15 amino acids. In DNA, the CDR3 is TGCGCCAGCAGCTACACTAGCGGGGGGGCCACTGAGCAGTTCTTC. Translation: CASSYTSGGATEQFF.

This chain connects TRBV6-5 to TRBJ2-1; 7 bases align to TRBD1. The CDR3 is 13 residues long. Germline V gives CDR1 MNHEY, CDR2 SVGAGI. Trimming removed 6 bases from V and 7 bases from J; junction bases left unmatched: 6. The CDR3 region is CASRRQGFNEQFF. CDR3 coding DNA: TGTGCCAGCAGGAGACAGGGATTTAATGAGCAGTTCTTC.

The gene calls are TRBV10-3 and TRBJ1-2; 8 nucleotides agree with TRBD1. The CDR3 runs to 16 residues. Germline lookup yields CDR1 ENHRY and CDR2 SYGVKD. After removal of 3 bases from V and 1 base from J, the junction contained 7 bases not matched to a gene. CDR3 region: CAISDPGQVINYGYTF. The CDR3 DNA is TGTGCCATCAGTGACCCGGGACAGGTGATTAACTATGGCTACACCTTC.

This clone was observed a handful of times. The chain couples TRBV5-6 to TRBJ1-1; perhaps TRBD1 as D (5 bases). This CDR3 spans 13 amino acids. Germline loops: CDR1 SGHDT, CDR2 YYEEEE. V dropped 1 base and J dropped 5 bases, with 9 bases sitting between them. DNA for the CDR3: TGTGCCAGCAGCTTGACAGGAGGGACTGAAGCTTTCTTT. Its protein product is CASSLTGGTEAFF.

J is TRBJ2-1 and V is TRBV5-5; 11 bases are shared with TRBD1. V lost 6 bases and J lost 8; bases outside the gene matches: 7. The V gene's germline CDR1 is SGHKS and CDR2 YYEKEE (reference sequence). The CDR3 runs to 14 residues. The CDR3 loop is CASNWGQGGHEQFF. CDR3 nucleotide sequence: TGTGCCAGCAACTGGGGACAGGGGGGCCATGAGCAGTTCTTC.